These 22 T cell receptor beta chains share one sample of origin, sequenced in a study of Tregs in tolerant kidney transplant recipients. Method: immunoSEQ multiplex PCR; TCRdb's copy keeps in-frame clones and lacks some. The sample shows 60,000 to 75,000 clones, around 85% of them seen only once. This sample comprised Tregs from blood, obtained before the transplant. Receptor source: a human donor who received a combined kidney and bone marrow transplant.

V and J are TRBV7-2 and TRBJ1-3; D not certain. Trimming left V 1 base short and J 0 bases short, with 7 bases between. The CDR3 loop spans 15 amino acids. CDR1 and CDR2 from the germline V gene are SGHTA and FQGNSA. In DNA form, the CDR3 reads TGTGCCAGCAGCTTAGGCCCCTCCTCTGGAAACACCATATATTTT. This encodes CASSLGPSSGNTIYF.

As concerns this clone: Other DNA sequences of this sample code for an identical CDR3. The chain has TRBV5-1 and TRBJ1-1; perhaps TRBD1 as D (6 bases). The CDR3 extends over 14 amino acids. The V gene lost 2 bases and the J gene lost 2 bases, with 10 bases spanning the gap. Germline CDR1 SGHRS, CDR2 YFSETQ. CDR3 in DNA: TGCGCCAGCAGCTTCCGGGACACTAACACTGAAGCTTTCTTT. This sequence encodes CASSFRDTNTEAFF.

The CDR3 loop reads CASSFGPTYEQYF. The CDR3 coding sequence is TGTGCCAGCAGCTTTGGGCCCACCTACGAGCAGTACTTC. The chain recombines TRBV7-2 with TRBJ2-7; D is undetermined. Trimming removed 3 bases from V and 2 bases from J, with 8 bases in between. This CDR3 has 13 residues. CDR1 SGHTA and CDR2 FQGNSA come from the germline V gene.

The V gene is TRBV6-1, the J gene TRBJ2-7; D ambiguous. The CDR3 spans 12 residues. Trimming took off 4 bases at V and 12 bases at J, with 16 bases between the two ends. Germline V gives CDR1 MNHNS, CDR2 SASEGT. CDR3 DNA sequence: TGTGCCAGCAGTGCCAGACATGGCGGTTTGTACTTC. It is translated as CASSARHGGLYF.

The CDR3 here is CASSPETEHGYTF. The CDR3 bases are TGTGCCAGCTCACCCGAGACAGAGCATGGCTACACCTTC. The V gene is TRBV18, the J gene TRBJ1-2, with D maybe TRBD1 (5 bases). From germline, CDR1 is KGHSH and CDR2 LQKENI. Between the trimmed V and J ends, which lost 3 bases and 6 bases, there was a span of 11 bases. The CDR3 is made up of 13 amino acids.

V usage is TRBV27 and J usage is TRBJ2-2; 7 bases agree with TRBD1. This CDR3 has 14 amino acids. V dropped 1 base and J dropped 6; count of bases not matched to a gene: 2. CDR1 and CDR2 (germline): MNHEY, SMNVEV (reference sequence). This CDR3 reads CASSLWQGAGELFF. The CDR3, as DNA: TGTGCCAGCAGTTTATGGCAGGGGGCCGGGGAGCTGTTTTTT.

For this clone: Other DNA sequences in the sample encode the same CDR3. The chain recombines TRBV7-9 with TRBJ2-7, with a weak D call TRBD2 (6 bases). The CDR3 consists of 15 residues. Germline V gene lookup returns CDR1 SEHNR and CDR2 FQNEAQ (reference sequence). The V and J ends lost 1 base and 6 bases respectively, with 16 bases between them. The CDR3 DNA reads TGTGCCAGCAGCTTAGGGTCCGGTTTGGGGGGCGAGCAGTACTTC. Translating gives CASSLGSGLGGEQYF.

This rearrangement joins TRBV25-1 to TRBJ2-2, with TRBD2 as a possible D gene (5 bases). CDR3 length equals 15 residues. V shed 6 bases and J shed 1 base, with 12 bases lying between them. CDR1 is MGHDK, CDR2 SYGVNS, per germline. CDR3 nucleotide sequence: TGTGCCAGCAGGCGCCTAGCAGTGAACACCGGGGAGCTGTTTTTT. Amino acids: CASRRLAVNTGELFF.

The chain uses TRBV5-1 and TRBJ2-3; D gene unclear. Germline lookup yields CDR1 SGHRS and CDR2 YFSETQ. Trimming removed 0 bases from V and 1 base from J, with 6 bases in between. The CDR3 length is 14 residues. The DNA of the CDR3 is TGCGCCAGCAGCTTGGTAGTCGGCACAGATACGCAGTATTTT. It codes for CASSLVVGTDTQYF.

The J gene is TRBJ1-1, the V gene TRBV11-1; possible D gene TRBD1, 5 bases. With 0 bases removed from V and 4 bases from J, the gap between germline ends came to 18 bases. This CDR3 has 17 amino acids. Germline CDR1 reads SGHAT; CDR2 reads FQDESV (reference sequence). CDR3 amino acids: CASSLAPGGLGGTEAFF. CDR3 in DNA: TGTGCCAGCAGCTTAGCCCCCGGGGGATTAGGAGGCACTGAAGCTTTCTTT.

The chain recombines TRBV5-1 with TRBJ1-2, with TRBD1 as a possible D gene (6 bases). The CDR3 length is 14 residues. Per germline, CDR1 SGHRS and CDR2 YFSETQ. Trimming took off 0 bases at V and 2 bases at J, with 8 bases between the two ends. The CDR3 sequence is CASSLGDINYGYTF. The CDR3 DNA is TGCGCCAGCAGCTTGGGGGACATCAACTATGGCTACACCTTC.

V is TRBV10-3 and J is TRBJ1-2; 9 bases line up with TRBD1. Trimming at V came to 5 bases and at J to 0 bases, leaving 4 bases not matched to a gene. CDR1 and CDR2 (germline): ENHRY, SYGVKD. The CDR3 spans 15 residues. The CDR3 reads CAISRGDRANYGYTF. The DNA of the CDR3 is TGTGCCATCAGTCGGGGGGACAGGGCTAACTATGGCTACACCTTC.

The rearrangement joins TRBV2 to TRBJ2-3; 7 bases align to TRBD1. Germline V lookup: CDR1 SNHLY, CDR2 FYNNEI. V shed 10 bases, J shed 5 bases, and the junction held 6 bases outside the gene matches. This CDR3 has 12 amino acids. The CDR3 nucleotides are TGTGCCACAGACAGGGAGATAGATACGCAGTATTTT. Residues: CATDREIDTQYF. Supplemented by reference TRBV2 and TRBJ2-3, the full variable domain reads EPEVTQTPSHQVTQMGQEVILRCVPISNHLYFYWYRQILGQKVEFLVSFYNNEISEKSEIFDDQFSVERPDGSNFTLKIRSTKLEDSAMYFCATDREIDTQYFGPGTRLTVL.

The chain is built from TRBV15 and TRBJ1-6, with D hard to call. Per germline, CDR1 LNHNV and CDR2 YYDKDF (reference sequence). Trimming pared 0 bases from V and 1 base from J, leaving 7 bases between. This CDR3 has 16 residues. CDR3 loop: CATSRDGVSYNSPLHF. DNA for the CDR3: TGTGCCACCAGCAGAGATGGGGTGTCCTATAATTCACCCCTCCACTTT.

This sequence joins TRBV2 and TRBJ2-7, with unresolved D. Germline CDR1 reads SNHLY; CDR2 reads FYNNEI. The CDR3 has 12 amino acids. V lost 6 bases, J lost 0 bases, and 6 bases lay in between. The CDR3 region is CASRESSYEQYF. DNA of the CDR3: TGTGCCAGCAGGGAGAGCTCCTACGAGCAGTACTTC.

V and J are TRBV27 and TRBJ2-7; D is tentatively TRBD1 or TRBD2 (6 bases each). V lost 5 bases, J lost 6 bases, and 14 bases lay in between. This CDR3 comprises 13 residues. In germline, CDR1 is MNHEY, CDR2 SMNVEV (reference sequence). The CDR3: CASSGLSGAEQYF. In nucleotides, the CDR3 is TGTGCCAGCAGTGGCCTTTCGGGGGCCGAGCAGTACTTC.

The rearrangement links TRBV4-2 to TRBJ2-1; 13 nucleotides agree with TRBD2. The V gene's germline CDR1 is LGHNA and CDR2 YNFKEQ. The V gene end was trimmed by 1 base and the J gene end by 3 bases; junction bases not matched to a gene: 6. The CDR3 sequence is 18 residues long. DNA for the CDR3: TGTGCCAGCAGCCAAGTACTAGCGGGGGGGCTCAACTACAATGAGCAGTTCTTC. Its protein is CASSQVLAGGLNYNEQFF.

This chain links TRBV28 with TRBJ1-5; D remains ambiguous. The CDR3 is 12 residues long. Trimming shortened V by 6 bases and J by 9 bases, and 12 bases separated the two germline ends. CDR1 is MDHEN and CDR2 is SYDVKM in the germline V gene. The CDR3 DNA reads as TGTGCCAGCAGCACCTACCCCGTGCCCCAGCATTTT. Amino acid sequence: CASSTYPVPQHF.

V usage is TRBV27 and J usage is TRBJ2-7; D uncertain. Germline-derived CDR1 and CDR2 are MNHEY and SMNVEV (reference sequence). V was pared by 5 bases and J by 1 base, with 18 bases between. The CDR3 has 16 residues. The CDR3 nucleotides are TGTGCCAGCAGTCCTAGTTTTAAGTCAGGATCCTACGAGCAGTACTTC. Its protein is CASSPSFKSGSYEQYF.

The genes are TRBV7-9 and TRBJ2-4; D is undetermined. The germline V and J ends were trimmed by 2 bases and 0 bases, with 8 bases remaining between them. The CDR3 has 15 residues. The germline CDR1 and CDR2 sequences are SEHNR and FQNEAQ (reference sequence). CDR3 DNA sequence: TGTGCCAGCAGCTTACAAGGGTCAGCCAAAAACATTCAGTACTTC. Residues: CASSLQGSAKNIQYF.

V and J are TRBV6-1 and TRBJ1-3; D gene ambiguous. Germline V CDR1 and CDR2: MNHNS, SASEGT. The V end lost 5 bases, the J end lost 0 bases, and 5 bases lay between the germline ends. CDR3 length: 13 residues. The CDR3 spells CASSPNSGNTIYF. CDR3 DNA sequence: TGTGCCAGCAGTCCTAACTCTGGAAACACCATATATTTT.

The chain is built from TRBV19 and TRBJ2-7, with D perhaps matching TRBD1 (5 bases). Trimming pared 3 bases from V and 5 bases from J, leaving 17 bases between. Germline V CDR1 and CDR2: LNHDA, SQIVND (reference sequence). CDR3 length: 15 amino acids. The CDR3 DNA reads TGTGCCAGTAGTATTGTTCGGGCAGGGAAGCACGAGCAGTACTTC. It translates to CASSIVRAGKHEQYF.